A selection of T cell receptor beta chains follows, all from one sample in a study of CD4 T cell repertoires in COVID-19. Clones were read by immunoSEQ multiplex PCR, and TCRdb kept only the in-frame ones, dropping some. In the table there are 65,000 to 95,000 clones, about 83% of which are singletons. Sequencing was performed on CD4+ T cells from peripheral blood, taken after recovery from COVID-19. These receptors were obtained from a human donor who had COVID-19. Both conserved end residues are part of each CDR3. D genes are given only for firm matches. A clone size is listed for some rows: how often the clone was seen (once, few, many), or a class if it is expanded.

D	J	V	size	CDR3	DNA
-	TRBJ2-1	TRBV4-1	-	CASSQVVRGSYNEQFF	TGCGCCAGCAGCCAAGTAGTACGGGGCTCCTACAATGAGCAGTTCTTC
-	TRBJ1-1	TRBV5-1	-	CASRMQGNTEAFF	TGCGCCAGCAGAATGCAGGGAAACACTGAAGCTTTCTTT
-	TRBJ1-1	TRBV14	-	CASSQVGGSAEAFF	TGTGCCAGCAGCCAAGTGGGGGGCAGCGCTGAAGCTTTCTTT
-	TRBJ2-7	TRBV3-1/TRBV3-2	-	CASSQKIGALQYF	TGTGCCAGCAGCCAGAAAATTGGAGCGTTGCAGTACTTC
-	TRBJ2-5	TRBV11-2	-	CASGGTDFQETQYF	TGTGCCAGCGGAGGGACAGATTTTCAAGAGACCCAGTACTTC
-	TRBJ1-4	TRBV18	-	CASSPKEKLFF	TGTGCCAGCTCACCGAAGGAAAAACTGTTTTTT
-	TRBJ1-2	TRBV3-1/TRBV3-2	-	CASSRPGLGQNYGYTF	TGTGCCAGCAGCCGCCCGGGGTTGGGCCAGAACTATGGCTACACCTTC
-	TRBJ2-1	TRBV11-3	-	CASSLKGTAYNEQFF	TGTGCCAGCAGCTTAAAGGGGACTGCTTACAATGAGCAGTTCTTC
-	TRBJ2-5	TRBV5-5	few	CASSLAGLEQETQYF	TGTGCCAGCAGCTTGGCGGGACTCGAACAAGAGACCCAGTACTTC
-	TRBJ1-4	TRBV29-1	-	CSVAGARDKAATNEKLFF	TGCAGCGTTGCGGGGGCCCGGGACAAAGCCGCAACTAATGAAAAACTGTTTTTT
-	TRBJ1-6	TRBV5-1	-	CASSLSGTSSSYNSPLHF	TGCGCCAGCAGCTTATCCGGCACCTCGAGCTCCTATAATTCACCCCTCCACTTT
-	TRBJ2-7	TRBV28	-	CASSSPGQSYEQYF	TGTGCCAGCAGTTCCCCTGGACAGTCCTACGAGCAGTACTTC
-	TRBJ2-2	TRBV11-2	-	CASSLLLGTGELFF	TGTGCCAGCAGCCTCCTACTAGGAACCGGGGAGCTGTTTTTT
TRBD2	TRBJ2-1	TRBV10-3	-	CAISNSGGGRDEQFF	TGTGCCATCAGTAACAGCGGGGGGGGCAGAGATGAGCAGTTCTTC
-	TRBJ1-3	TRBV3-1/TRBV3-2	-	CASSQAGKNTIYF	TGTGCCAGCAGCCAAGCAGGGAAAAACACCATATATTTT
-	TRBJ2-1	TRBV3-1/TRBV3-2	-	CASSLQTSYNEQFF	TGTGCCAGCAGCCTACAGACTTCCTACAATGAGCAGTTCTTC
TRBD1	TRBJ1-2	TRBV7-3	-	CASSPEGQGYGYTF	TGTGCCAGCAGCCCGGAAGGACAGGGCTATGGCTACACCTTC
-	TRBJ1-1	TRBV7-8	once	CASSQTVRAEAFF	TGTGCCAGCAGCCAGACAGTGAGGGCTGAAGCTTTCTTT
-	TRBJ2-1	TRBV19	-	CASSKGGSGFYNEQFF	TGTGCCAGTAGTAAGGGCGGCAGTGGGTTCTACAATGAGCAGTTCTTC
-	TRBJ2-2	TRBV3-1/TRBV3-2	few	CASSQLAGANTGELFF	TGTGCCAGCAGCCAATTGGCGGGCGCGAACACCGGGGAGCTGTTTTTT
TRBD2	TRBJ2-1	TRBV6-5	once	CASSSGKAYNEQFF	TGTGCCAGCAGTAGCGGGAAGGCTTACAATGAGCAGTTCTTC
-	TRBJ1-1	TRBV6-4	once	CASTRPGDISWGSTEAFF	TGTGCCAGCACTCGCCCCGGTGACATTTCGTGGGGGTCCACTGAAGCTTTCTTT
-	TRBJ1-1	TRBV25-1	few	CASSEYTDWNTEAFF	TGTGCCAGCAGTGAATATACAGACTGGAACACTGAAGCTTTCTTT
-	TRBJ1-2	TRBV3-1/TRBV3-2	few	CASSQGTPGYTF	TGTGCCAGCAGCCAGGGGACACCCGGCTACACCTTC
-	TRBJ2-3	TRBV5-1	-	CASSFGAGMRADTQYF	TGCGCCAGCAGCTTTGGGGCAGGGATGAGGGCAGATACGCAGTATTTT
TRBD2	TRBJ2-5	TRBV5-1	-	CASSSRGGAEETQYF	TGCGCCAGCAGCTCCCGCGGGGGGGCCGAGGAGACCCAGTACTTC
-	TRBJ1-6	TRBV6-5	-	CASSYGANSPLHF	TGTGCCAGCAGTTACGGGGCTAATTCACCCCTCCACTTT
-	TRBJ1-2	TRBV28	few	CASSLSGTTRYGYTF	TGTGCCAGCAGTCTCTCCGGGACAACCCGCTATGGCTACACCTTC
TRBD2	TRBJ2-1	TRBV4-1	-	CASSQAPTSGVYNEQFF	TGCGCCAGCAGCCAAGCTCCAACTAGCGGGGTCTACAATGAGCAGTTCTTC
TRBD1	TRBJ1-2	TRBV6-6	once	CASSLLWGTGAVYYGYTF	TGTGCCAGCAGTCTATTATGGGGGACAGGGGCCGTCTACTATGGCTACACCTTC
-	TRBJ1-1	TRBV6-6	-	CASSYSGPRGEAFF	TGTGCCAGCAGTTATTCGGGACCCCGAGGAGAAGCTTTCTTT
-	TRBJ1-4	TRBV29-1	-	CSARWGPNEKLFF	TGCAGCGCCCGGTGGGGGCCTAATGAAAAACTGTTTTTT
TRBD2	TRBJ2-2	TRBV3-1/TRBV3-2	-	CASSQAGRAPGELFF	TGTGCCAGCAGCCAAGCCGGGAGGGCCCCTGGGGAGCTGTTTTTT
-	TRBJ2-3	TRBV19	once	CASSMPRTARTDTQYF	TGTGCCAGTAGTATGCCCCGGACAGCTCGCACAGATACGCAGTATTTT
-	TRBJ1-2	TRBV20-1	-	CSARREGYTF	TGCAGTGCTAGGCGGGAAGGCTACACCTTC
TRBD1	TRBJ2-7	TRBV15	-	CATSRGDAGTGDEQYF	TGTGCCACCAGCAGAGGAGACGCCGGGACAGGGGACGAGCAGTACTTC
-	TRBJ1-6	TRBV7-2	few	CASSATRRGTPLHF	TGTGCCAGCAGCGCCACCAGGCGCGGGACACCCCTCCACTTT
-	TRBJ1-1	TRBV7-3	-	CASSPRGGGNTEAFF	TGTGCCAGCAGCCCCCGGGGAGGAGGTAACACTGAAGCTTTCTTT
-	TRBJ2-1	TRBV5-1	-	CASSSGSSRDHEQFF	TGCGCCAGCAGCTCCGGGTCCTCCCGGGACCATGAGCAGTTCTTC
TRBD1	TRBJ1-1	TRBV2	few	CASSDGLGTARHF	TGTGCCAGCAGTGACGGTCTAGGGACAGCCCGCCACTTT
-	TRBJ2-3	TRBV27	few	CASSSLLSKADTQYF	TGTGCCAGCAGTTCCCTCTTGAGCAAGGCAGATACGCAGTATTTT
TRBD1	TRBJ2-3	TRBV28	-	CASSLWTGNTQYF	TGTGCCAGCAGTTTATGGACAGGGAATACGCAGTATTTT
-	TRBJ2-1	TRBV10-3	-	CAISGASEPYNEQFF	TGTGCCATCAGTGGGGCTAGCGAGCCTTACAATGAGCAGTTCTTC
-	TRBJ2-7	TRBV10-2	few	CASNPTSAYEQYF	TGCGCCAGCAATCCGACTAGTGCCTACGAGCAGTACTTC
TRBD2	TRBJ2-2	TRBV27	once	CASSFSLAGQNTGELFF	TGTGCCAGCAGTTTTAGTCTAGCGGGTCAGAACACCGGGGAGCTGTTTTTT
-	TRBJ1-5	TRBV7-9	-	CASSFEVNQPQHF	TGTGCCAGCAGCTTCGAAGTCAATCAGCCCCAGCATTTT
TRBD1	TRBJ1-6	TRBV14	few	CASTRDSHNSPLHF	TGTGCCAGCACCCGGGACAGCCATAATTCACCCCTCCACTTT
TRBD2	TRBJ2-1	TRBV5-1	-	CASSPSSGTSYNEQFF	TGCGCCAGCAGCCCTTCTAGCGGAACCTCCTACAATGAGCAGTTCTTC
-	TRBJ1-5	TRBV6-1	-	CASSELNNQPQHF	TGTGCCAGCAGTGAACTCAACAATCAGCCCCAGCATTTT
TRBD2	TRBJ2-3	TRBV5-1	few	CASSSTSGYSTDTQYF	TGCGCCAGCAGCTCGACTAGCGGATATAGCACAGATACGCAGTATTTT
TRBD2	TRBJ2-3	TRBV11-2	-	CASSSPSGGFTDTQYF	TGTGCCAGCAGCTCCCCTAGCGGGGGCTTCACAGATACGCAGTATTTT
-	TRBJ1-5	TRBV28	-	CASSLSEPEKTQHF	TGTGCCAGCAGTTTAAGTGAGCCCGAGAAGACCCAGCATTTT
-	TRBJ2-7	TRBV7-7	-	CASSRGTDYEQYF	TGTGCCAGCAGCAGGGGGACGGATTACGAGCAGTACTTC
-	TRBJ1-5	TRBV19	-	CASSIAKTQHF	TGTGCCAGTAGTATAGCCAAAACCCAGCATTTT